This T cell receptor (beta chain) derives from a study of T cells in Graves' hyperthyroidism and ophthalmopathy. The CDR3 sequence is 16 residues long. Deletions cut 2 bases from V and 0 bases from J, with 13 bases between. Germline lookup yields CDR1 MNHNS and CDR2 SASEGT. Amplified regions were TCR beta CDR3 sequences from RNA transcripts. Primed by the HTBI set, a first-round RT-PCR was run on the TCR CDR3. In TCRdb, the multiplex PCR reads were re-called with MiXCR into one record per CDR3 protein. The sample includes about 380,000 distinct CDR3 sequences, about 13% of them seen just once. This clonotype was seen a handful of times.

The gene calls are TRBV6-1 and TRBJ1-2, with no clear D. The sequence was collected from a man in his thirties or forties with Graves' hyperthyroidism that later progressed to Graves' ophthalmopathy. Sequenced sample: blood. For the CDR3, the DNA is TGTGCCAGCAGTGAAAGGGAAAACTTCCCTAACTATGGCTACACCTTC. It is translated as CASSERENFPNYGYTF.